These 9 T cell receptor beta chains share one sample of origin, sequenced in a study of vaccination and CD4 T cells after COVID-19. These TCRs are of unknown antigen specificity. Treatment reported: roughly ten-day PBMC culture with coronavirus spike peptide pools or control peptides (ViraFEST assay). Sequenced with the Oncomine TCR Beta short-read assay was DNA taken from cultured CD4+ T cells. TCRdb reanalysed the PCR reads using MiXCR and keeps one entry per CDR3 protein. The table shows 13,000 to 15,000 distinct CDR3 sequences, with approximately 57% occurring only once. The sequenced sample consisted of CD4+ T cells from blood, cultured in vitro. These TCRs come from a human donor who had recovered from COVID-19.

This sequence joins TRBV7-9 and TRBJ1-1; 9 bases are shared with TRBD1. In germline, CDR1 is SEHNR, CDR2 FQNEAQ (reference sequence). V shed 4 bases, J shed 2 bases, and the junction held 5 bases outside the gene matches. This CDR3 contains 15 residues. This CDR3 is CASSSDRGSNTEAFF. The DNA for the CDR3 is TGTGCCAGCAGCTCAGACAGGGGGAGTAACACTGAAGCTTTCTTT.

The V gene is TRBV15, the J gene TRBJ1-3; possibly TRBD1 for D (6 bases). CDR3 length equals 19 residues. V was clipped by 1 base and J by 1 base, with 20 bases between them. Germline V gives CDR1 LNHNV, CDR2 YYDKDF (reference sequence). The CDR3, as DNA: TGTGCCACCAGCAGAGGGGGGCAGGGAATCGACCTTTCTGGAAACACCATATATTTT. This encodes CATSRGGQGIDLSGNTIYF.

The chain uses TRBV7-9 and TRBJ1-6; TRBD1 might be the D (5 bases). The CDR3 totals 14 residues. CDR1 SEHNR and CDR2 FQNEAQ come from the germline V gene (reference sequence). V shed 7 bases and J shed 9 bases, with 16 bases lying between them. CDR3 nucleotides: TGTGCCAGCAACCCCCAGGGAGAAAGTTCACCCCTCCACTTT. It encodes CASNPQGESSPLHF.

This chain connects TRBV2 to TRBJ1-2; 9 bases are shared with TRBD1. The CDR3 runs 14 residues. Germline lookup yields CDR1 SNHLY and CDR2 FYNNEI. With 9 bases clipped from V and 5 bases from J, the junction kept 10 bases outside the gene matches. This CDR3 is CASGPRGQGYGYTF. The CDR3 nucleotides are TGTGCCAGTGGCCCCCGCGGACAGGGGTATGGCTACACCTTC. The whole variable domain, filled in from reference TRBV2 and TRBJ1-2, reads EPEVTQTPSHQVTQMGQEVILRCVPISNHLYFYWYRQILGQKVEFLVSFYNNEISEKSEIFDDQFSVERPDGSNFTLKIRSTKLEDSAMYFCASGPRGQGYGYTFGSGTRLTVV.

The rearrangement uses TRBV12-3 or TRBV12-4 and TRBJ1-1; D gene uncertain. Trimming stripped 7 bases from V and 0 bases from J, with 9 bases between. The CDR3 spans 13 residues. The CDR3 reads CASIWTVNTEAFF. DNA for the CDR3: TGTGCCAGCATTTGGACGGTGAACACTGAAGCTTTCTTT.

The chain couples TRBV7-9 to TRBJ2-4; 10 nucleotides agree with TRBD1. The CDR3 consists of 18 residues. CDR1 is SEHNR and CDR2 is FQNEAQ in the germline V gene (reference sequence). V was clipped by 2 bases and J by 1 base; unmatched bases: 8. The CDR3: CASSLTMTGGAAKNIQYF. In DNA form, the CDR3 reads TGTGCCAGCAGCTTAACGATGACAGGGGGCGCTGCCAAAAACATTCAGTACTTC.

This clonotype was seen only a few times. At one boundary the junction diverges from the germline segment, which might be a read error. The rearrangement joins TRBV20-1 to TRBJ1-2; TRBD1 aligns across 7 bases. CDR3 size: 10 residues. Germline V CDR1 and CDR2: DFQATT, SNEGSKA (reference sequence). CDR3 nucleotides: TGCAGTGCTAAGGGACAGCGGGTTTCTTTC. As protein: CSAKGQRVSF.

A note on this clonotype: The junction differs from germline at one of its ends, possibly a read error. This chain links TRBV2 with TRBJ2-7; 11 bases are shared with TRBD2. The CDR3 totals 16 residues. Germline values: CDR1 SNHLY, CDR2 FYNNEI. The CDR3 loop is CASTPEGSGRAYKQYF. Written as DNA, the CDR3 is TGTGCCAGCACCCCTGAGGGTAGCGGGAGGGCCTACAAGCAGTACTTC.

The rearrangement joins TRBV6-5 to TRBJ2-5; unclear D gene. The ends were cut back, 2 bases at V and 3 bases at J, with 7 bases in the middle. The CDR3 is made up of 13 amino acids. Germline loops: CDR1 MNHEY, CDR2 SVGAGI. The CDR3 sequence is CASSYPEEETQYF. CDR3 nucleotides: TGTGCCAGCAGTTACCCCGAAGAAGAGACCCAGTACTTC.